Below, 2 T cell receptor beta chains from the same sample are listed, as sequenced in a study of blood T cell repertoires in COVID-19. The assay was immunoSEQ multiplex PCR, and TCRdb's table has in-frame clones only and misses some. The table records 250,000 to 350,000 clones, roughly 90% of them present only once. Sequencing was carried out using PBMCs or T cells enriched from blood (not recorded which). These receptors originate from a woman under 30 with acute COVID-19.

This clone was picked up a small number of times. The same CDR3 can be traced to other DNA sequences in this sample. This chain joins TRBV6-5 and TRBJ2-7; the D is unclear. Germline V gene sequence: CDR1 MNHEY, CDR2 SVGAGI. CDR3 length equals 13 residues. V was trimmed by 2 bases and J by 1 base, leaving 6 bases between them. The CDR3: CASSYGQSYEQYF. The CDR3 nucleotides read TGTGCCAGCAGTTACGGTCAGTCCTACGAGCAGTACTTC.

The chain uses TRBV2 and TRBJ1-5; 8 bases agree with TRBD1. This CDR3 contains 15 residues. V dropped 6 bases and J dropped 7; count of bases not matched to a gene: 11. The germline V gene has CDR1 SNHLY and CDR2 FYNNEI. The CDR3 nucleotides read TGTGCCAGCAGGGACAGGGAATCCACAAGCCAGCCCCAGCATTTT. It codes for CASRDRESTSQPQHF.